Following are 13 T cell receptor beta chains from one sample sequenced in a study of blood T cell repertoires in COVID-19. TCRdb's table, derived via immunoSEQ multiplex PCR, lists solely in-frame clones and lacks some. The table records some 140,000 clones, approximately 85% of them present only once. Input material: peripheral blood. The receptors here all came from a man aged 55 to 70 with COVID-19, enrolled during active disease.

V is TRBV5-3 and J is TRBJ1-1; 8 bases are shared with TRBD1. TRBV5-3 is reported as an ORF; its role is uncertain. This CDR3 region has 16 residues. The V gene end was trimmed by 3 bases and the J gene end by 0 bases; junction bases not matched to a gene: 7. This CDR3 is CARSSGQGRMNTEAFF. In DNA, the CDR3 is TGTGCCAGAAGCTCTGGACAGGGTCGAATGAACACTGAAGCTTTCTTT.

The chain is built from TRBV19 and TRBJ1-4; D is undetermined. The germline V gene encodes CDR1 LNHDA and CDR2 SQIVND (reference sequence). CDR3 size: 14 residues. V lost 7 bases, J lost 4 bases, and 13 bases lay in between. Here the CDR3 reads CASTGELGNEKLFF. The CDR3 nucleotides are TGTGCCAGTACCGGGGAGCTTGGTAATGAAAAACTGTTTTTT.

This clone was counted once. CDR3 sequence (DNA): TGTGCCAGCAGTGTACAGAACTATGGCTACACCTTC. Translation gives CASSVQNYGYTF. V and J are TRBV2 and TRBJ1-2; unclear D gene. This CDR3 comprises 12 residues. The germline V gene has CDR1 SNHLY and CDR2 FYNNEI. The germline V and J ends were trimmed by 4 bases and 2 bases, with 5 bases remaining between them.

V is TRBV6-5 and J is TRBJ1-4; 8 bases are a match to TRBD1. With V trimmed by 6 bases and J by 3 bases, 6 bases remained unmatched. This CDR3 comprises 15 residues. The germline V gene encodes CDR1 MNHEY and CDR2 SVGAGI. In DNA form, the CDR3 reads TGTGCCAGCAGACTAACAGGGGGGTCTAATGAAAAACTGTTTTTT. This codes for CASRLTGGSNEKLFF.

This clone was observed a few times. This same CDR3 is encoded by further DNA sequences in the sample. The V gene is TRBV2, the J gene TRBJ2-7; 8 bases fit TRBD1. Losses at the gene ends were 5 bases for V and 3 bases for J; bases not matched to a gene: 6. CDR1 is SNHLY, CDR2 FYNNEI, per germline. The CDR3 has 14 amino acids. The CDR3 DNA reads TGTGCCAGCAGTCTCGACAGGGGTGGCTACGAGCAGTACTTC. Amino acids: CASSLDRGGYEQYF.

The chain joins TRBV7-2 to TRBJ1-2; D is possibly TRBD1 (5 bases). In germline, CDR1 is SGHTA, CDR2 FQGNSA. V was clipped by 2 bases and J by 4 bases, with 8 bases between them. This CDR3 has 13 residues. Here the CDR3 reads CASSLLQVYGYTF. For the CDR3, the DNA is TGTGCCAGCAGCTTATTACAGGTCTATGGCTACACCTTC.

The chain couples TRBV25-1 to TRBJ1-1; 9 bases match TRBD1. V dropped 3 bases and J dropped 1; count of bases not matched to a gene: 3. Germline V gene data show CDR1 as MGHDK and CDR2 as SYGVNS. The CDR3 has 15 amino acids. CDR3 coding DNA: TGTGCCAGCAGTGATGAGGGACAGGGGAACACTGAAGCTTTCTTT. Amino acid sequence: CASSDEGQGNTEAFF. Looking up the rest from reference TRBV25-1 and TRBJ1-1 gives the full variable domain: EADIYQTPRYLVIGTGKKITLECSQTMGHDKMYWYQQDPGMELHLIHYSYGVNSTEKGDLSSESTVSRIRTEHFPLTLESARPSHTSQYLCASSDEGQGNTEAFFGQGTRLTVV.

The chain uses TRBV28 and TRBJ2-7; D not certain. CDR3 size: 13 residues. V was trimmed by 0 bases and J by 3 bases, leaving 6 bases between them. Germline CDR1 MDHEN, CDR2 SYDVKM. The CDR3 loop is CASSLWQNYEQYF. The DNA for the CDR3 is TGTGCCAGCAGTTTATGGCAGAACTACGAGCAGTACTTC.

The gene calls are TRBV29-1 and TRBJ2-7; 8 bases fit TRBD2. Trimming took 6 bases from V and 5 from J; bases not matched to a gene: 9. The CDR3 covers 13 residues. The germline gives CDR1 SQVTM, CDR2 ANQGSEA. CDR3 region: CSVGFLLADEQYF. Written as DNA, the CDR3 is TGCAGCGTGGGGTTTTTACTAGCGGACGAGCAGTACTTC.

The sample holds a few counts of this clone. The chain combines TRBV7-9 with TRBJ1-2; D not certain. The germline gives CDR1 SEHNR, CDR2 FQNEAQ (reference sequence). The CDR3 runs to 14 residues. V was pared by 3 bases and J by 0 bases, with 8 bases between. Here the CDR3 reads CASSLSGTNYGYTF. In DNA, the CDR3 is TGTGCCAGCAGCTTGTCAGGAACTAACTATGGCTACACCTTC.

The rearrangement uses TRBV10-3 and TRBJ1-2; D not resolved. The CDR3 extends over 16 amino acids. Per germline, CDR1 ENHRY and CDR2 SYGVKD. V was cut by 3 bases and J by 8 bases, with 22 bases left in between. The CDR3 spells CAISDLAAGGSVGYTF. The CDR3 bases are TGTGCCATCAGTGACCTCGCAGCCGGAGGTTCAGTCGGCTACACCTTC.

The chain combines TRBV7-3 with TRBJ1-2; maybe TRBD1 (6 bases). CDR1 and CDR2 from the germline V gene are SGHTA and FQGTGA. V lost 0 bases and J 3 bases, leaving 8 bases between the germline ends. The CDR3 is made up of 14 amino acids. DNA of the CDR3: TGTGCCAGCAGCTTAACGTCAGGGGACTATGGCTACACCTTC. Encoded protein: CASSLTSGDYGYTF. Variable domain in full (rest from reference TRBV7-3 and TRBJ1-2): GAGVSQTPSNKVTEKGKYVELRCDPISGHTALYWYRQSLGQGPEFLIYFQGTGAADDSGLPNDRFFAVRPEGSVSTLKIQRTERGDSAVYLCASSLTSGDYGYTFGSGTRLTVV.

The chain has TRBV10-3 and TRBJ2-3; 10 bases match TRBD2. CDR3 size: 16 residues. J lost 4 bases, V lost 6 bases, and 10 bases had no gene match. The germline V gene has CDR1 ENHRY and CDR2 SYGVKD. The CDR3 sequence is CAIRDSGGRHADTQYF. Here the CDR3 DNA reads TGTGCCATCAGAGATAGCGGGGGGAGGCACGCAGATACGCAGTATTTT.